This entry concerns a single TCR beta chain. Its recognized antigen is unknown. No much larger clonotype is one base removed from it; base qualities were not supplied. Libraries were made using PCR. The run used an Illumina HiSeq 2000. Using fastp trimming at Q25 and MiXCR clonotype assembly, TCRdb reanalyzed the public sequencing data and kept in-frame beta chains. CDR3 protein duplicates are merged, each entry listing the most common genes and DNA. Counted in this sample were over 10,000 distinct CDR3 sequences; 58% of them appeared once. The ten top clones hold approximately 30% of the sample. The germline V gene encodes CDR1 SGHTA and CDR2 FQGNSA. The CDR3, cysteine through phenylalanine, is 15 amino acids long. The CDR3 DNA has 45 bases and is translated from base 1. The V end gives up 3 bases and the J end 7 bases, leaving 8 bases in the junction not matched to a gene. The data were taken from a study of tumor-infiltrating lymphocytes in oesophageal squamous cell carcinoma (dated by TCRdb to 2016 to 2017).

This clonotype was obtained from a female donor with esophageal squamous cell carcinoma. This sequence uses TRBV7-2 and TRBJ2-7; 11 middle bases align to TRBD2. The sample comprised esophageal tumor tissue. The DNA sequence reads TGTGCCAGCAGCTTTATGACTAGCGGGATTAATGAGCAGTACTTC. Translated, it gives CASSFMTSGINEQYF.